A selection of T cell receptor beta chains follows, all from one sample in a study of blood T cell repertoires in COVID-19. This table comes from immunoSEQ multiplex PCR, and its TCRdb copy is limited to in-frame clones, with some not included. Altogether under 150,000 clones are present, almost 90% being singletons, with the ten largest covering roughly 10%. Sequences were obtained from peripheral blood. The source of these receptors is a man aged 45-65 years with active or convalescent COVID-19. The conserved cysteine and the conserved F or W are not part of the CDR3 here.

V	J	CDR3
TRBV5-1	TRBJ1-5	ASAVGSNQPQH
TRBV28	TRBJ2-7	ASSADRGYEQY
TRBV6-2/TRBV6-3	TRBJ1-2	ASSPTGDYGYT
TRBV6-6	TRBJ2-2	ASSFTGTGGSGELF
TRBV6-5	TRBJ1-1	ASTLTQGNTEAF
TRBV27	TRBJ1-2	ASSPGQGANYGYT
TRBV6-5	TRBJ1-1	ASMQGLEAF
TRBV30	TRBJ2-3	AWRFFSLREGRSTDTQY
TRBV6-1	TRBJ1-5	ASSEGVVTGGNQPQH
TRBV28	TRBJ2-7	ASRLAGSKEQY
TRBV5-1	TRBJ2-3	ASSPPVAGGSSTDTQY
TRBV9	TRBJ2-7	ASSVDSGGPSYEQY
TRBV18	TRBJ2-3	ASCPTGFSTDTQY
TRBV15	TRBJ2-5	ATSRDGQDQETQY
TRBV11-1	TRBJ2-2	ASSWRWTGNGELF
TRBV9	TRBJ2-1	ASSVGGGSSYNEQF
TRBV9	TRBJ2-3	ASSRGRERTDTQY
TRBV30	TRBJ2-7	AWRRTTYEQY
TRBV4-2	TRBJ2-1	ASSQDRGGTGNEQF
TRBV6-1	TRBJ2-6	ASSVLGATSSGANVLT
TRBV9	TRBJ2-1	ASSVLGQGSYNEQF
TRBV4-1	TRBJ1-5	ASSREGQRNQPQH
TRBV18	TRBJ1-3	ASSPPLAQGIYHTIY
TRBV18	TRBJ2-3	ASSSRFQDTQY
TRBV5-4	TRBJ2-5	ASSAGRAGVVETQY
TRBV5-6	TRBJ2-7	ASSSRGGEQY
TRBV3-1/TRBV3-2	TRBJ2-1	ASSQLPGEQF
TRBV6-5	TRBJ2-7	ASSSDSGFYEQY
TRBV28	TRBJ1-1	ASSSPHTGTEAF
TRBV6-6	TRBJ2-3	ASRSTGTKADTQY
TRBV4-3	TRBJ2-2	ASSQDSVGDTGELF
TRBV2	TRBJ1-2	ASRDRGLGGYT
TRBV18	TRBJ1-5	ASSPDRVARNNQPQH
TRBV5-1	TRBJ2-7	ASSTTQGYEQY
TRBV19	TRBJ2-7	ASSSGTSGSYEQY
TRBV19	TRBJ2-2	ASSATGTNTGELF
TRBV3-1/TRBV3-2	TRBJ1-3	ASSLHSGNTIY
TRBV7-2	TRBJ2-7	ASSLALGFTYEQY
TRBV18	TRBJ1-3	ASSPTSLLGNTIY
TRBV18	TRBJ1-1	ASSPPSRVLNTEAF
TRBV18	TRBJ2-3	ASSRQGPPSDTQY
TRBV2	TRBJ2-2	ASSTQGAQTGELF
TRBV4-2	TRBJ2-1	ASSQEFREGLYNEQF
TRBV3-1/TRBV3-2	TRBJ2-3	ASSQGMRVDTQY
TRBV9	TRBJ2-3	ASSIRGRDPSTDTQY
TRBV24-1	TRBJ2-5	ATSDPGTQETQY
TRBV6-2/TRBV6-3	TRBJ2-2	ASSVLAGGPSTGELF
TRBV10-3	TRBJ1-1	AISESEGTEAF
TRBV6-2/TRBV6-3	TRBJ1-2	ASSYSGQLNYGYT
TRBV21-1	TRBJ1-5	ASSKPGGRERQPQH
TRBV6-6	TRBJ1-2	ASSTRTGSVYGYT
TRBV9	TRBJ2-3	ASSVERDSPDTQY
TRBV5-1	TRBJ1-2	ASSLSDRASYGYT
TRBV10-1	TRBJ2-7	ASSDRDSYEQY
TRBV6-5	TRBJ1-4	ASAGAGGYEKLF